This TCR beta chain was retrieved from a study of T cell changes during pregnancy in multiple sclerosis. J gave up 2 bases and V 5 bases, and 5 bases lay outside the gene matches. This CDR3 contains 15 residues. Germline CDR1 is LNHDA and CDR2 is SQIVND (reference sequence). Measured with immunoSEQ multiplex PCR; TCRdb has only the in-frame clones, and not every one. Of some 80,000 clones listed, 80% to 95% were seen once; the top ten hold approximately 0.99%. This clone was seen once. V gene TRBV19 combines with J gene TRBJ2-3; 9 bases line up with TRBD2. This receptor was obtained from a female donor with multiple sclerosis, enrolled in a pregnancy study. The specimen comprised peripheral blood, sampled in the first trimester of pregnancy. Here the CDR3 reads CASSVSGSNTDTQYF. The CDR3 bases are TGTGCCAGTAGTGTTAGCGGGAGCAACACAGATACGCAGTATTTT. The full variable domain, with the rest looked up from reference TRBV19 and TRBJ2-3, is DGGITQSPKYLFRKEGQNVTLSCEQNLNHDAMYWYRQDPGQGLRLIYYSQIVNDFQKGDIAEGYSVSREKKESFPLTVTSAQKNPTAFYLCASSVSGSNTDTQYFGPGTRLTVL.